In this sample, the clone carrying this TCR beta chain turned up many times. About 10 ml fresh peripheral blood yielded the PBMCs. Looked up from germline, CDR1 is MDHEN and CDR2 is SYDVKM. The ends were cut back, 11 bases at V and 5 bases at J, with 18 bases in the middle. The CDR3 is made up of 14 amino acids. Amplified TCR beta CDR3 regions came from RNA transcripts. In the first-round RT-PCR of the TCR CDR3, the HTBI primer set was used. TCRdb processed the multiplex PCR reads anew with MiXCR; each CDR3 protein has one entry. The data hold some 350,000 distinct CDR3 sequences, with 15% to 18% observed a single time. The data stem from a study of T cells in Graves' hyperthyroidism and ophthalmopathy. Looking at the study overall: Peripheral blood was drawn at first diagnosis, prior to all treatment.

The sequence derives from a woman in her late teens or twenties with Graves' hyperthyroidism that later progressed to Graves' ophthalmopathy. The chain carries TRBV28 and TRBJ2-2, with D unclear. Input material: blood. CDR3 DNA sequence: TGTGCCGTCAGGCGGAGCGAGGCTACCGGGGAGCTGTTTTTT. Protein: CAVRRSEATGELFF.